The present T cell receptor (beta chain) was sequenced within a study of brain metastases from non-small cell lung cancer. Some clones are missing from TCRdb's copy, which holds only in-frame ones; the method was immunoSEQ multiplex PCR. This sample has fewer than 2,500 clones, with roughly 84% found just once. CDR1 is GTSNPN and CDR2 is SVGIG in the germline V gene (reference sequence). The CDR3 totals 13 residues. V was clipped by 6 bases and J by 3 bases, with 11 bases between them. The J gene is TRBJ2-2, the V gene TRBV30; TRBD2 is a possible D gene (6 bases). The origin of this receptor is a donor aged 40 or over with non-small cell lung cancer. The sequenced sample consisted of primary lung tumor tissue. CDR3 nucleotides: TGTGCCTGTCGGGACTTTTACACCGGGGAGCTGTTTTTT. This encodes CACRDFYTGELFF.